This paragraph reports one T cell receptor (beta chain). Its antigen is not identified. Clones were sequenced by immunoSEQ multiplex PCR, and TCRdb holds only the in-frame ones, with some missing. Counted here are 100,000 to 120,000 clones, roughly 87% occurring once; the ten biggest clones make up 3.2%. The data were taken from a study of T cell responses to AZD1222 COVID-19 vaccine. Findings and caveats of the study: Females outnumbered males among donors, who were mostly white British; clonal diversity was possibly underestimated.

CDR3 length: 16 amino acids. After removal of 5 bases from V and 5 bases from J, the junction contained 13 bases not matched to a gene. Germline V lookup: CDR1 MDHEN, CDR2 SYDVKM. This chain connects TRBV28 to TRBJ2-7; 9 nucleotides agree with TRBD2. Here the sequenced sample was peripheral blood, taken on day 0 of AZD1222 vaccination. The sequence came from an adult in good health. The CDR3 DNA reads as TGTGCCAGCAGTAGACCCGGAATAGCGGGGGCCCACGAGCAGTACTTC. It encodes CASSRPGIAGAHEQYF.